The rows below give T cell receptor beta chains drawn from one sample of a study of blood T cell repertoires in COVID-19. The table came from immunoSEQ multiplex PCR; TCRdb's copy has only in-frame clones and leaves some out. The sample consists of around 250,000 clones, about 80% of them appearing once. The sample was peripheral blood. These receptors were obtained from a woman at least 80 years old with acute or convalescent COVID-19. Both conserved end residues are part of each CDR3. Each record gives: clone size, D gene, V gene, CDR3 length, J gene, CDR3 DNA, CDR3 protein. A D gene is named only where the DNA matches it firmly. The size field is filled for only some rows; it gives once, few, many or a size class.

-	TRBD1	TRBV19	17	TRBJ2-6	TGTGCCAGTAGTCCGCAGCAGGGGGCGCCTGGGGCCAACGTCCTGACTTTC	CASSPQQGAPGANVLTF
-	-	TRBV6-5	16	TRBJ1-6	TGTGCCAGCAGTTACTCGTCGGGGGGCCGGGTTTCACCCCTCCACTTT	CASSYSSGGRVSPLHF
-	TRBD2	TRBV18	16	TRBJ2-2	TGTGCCAGCTCACCGGGAGCGGGAGGATACACCGGGGAGCTGTTTTTT	CASSPGAGGYTGELFF
-	TRBD2	TRBV11-2	15	TRBJ2-3	TGTGCCAGCAGCTCGGTGACTAGCGGGGAGGATACGCAGTATTTT	CASSSVTSGEDTQYF
-	TRBD1	TRBV7-6	16	TRBJ1-2	TGTGCCAGCAGCCAATCGACAGGGCGGGATTTAAATGGCTACACCTTC	CASSQSTGRDLNGYTF
-	-	TRBV7-6	16	TRBJ1-3	TGTGCCAGCAGCTTGCCCCCGGCAGGGGAAGGAAACACCATATATTTT	CASSLPPAGEGNTIYF
-	-	TRBV30	13	TRBJ1-1	TGTGCCTGGAGTCTGGAAAGGGAGACTGAAGCTTTCTTT	CAWSLERETEAFF
-	-	TRBV10-2	14	TRBJ1-3	TGCGCCAGCAGTGAACAGACTACTGGAAACACCATATATTTT	CASSEQTTGNTIYF
-	-	TRBV6-5	16	TRBJ1-5	TGTGCCAGCAGTTCCGGACTGACTGGTGACAATCAGCCCCAGCATTTT	CASSSGLTGDNQPQHF
once	-	TRBV2	14	TRBJ1-1	TGTGCCAGCAGCACCAGCATGGGCGACACTGAAGCTTTCTTT	CASSTSMGDTEAFF
-	TRBD2	TRBV5-1	16	TRBJ2-5	TGCGCCAGCAGCGCCGGCGGCGGGGGGACCCAGGAGACCCAGTACTTC	CASSAGGGGTQETQYF
-	-	TRBV19	14	TRBJ1-6	TGTGCCAGTACCGAAGACAGCTATAATTCACCCCTCCACTTT	CASTEDSYNSPLHF
-	-	TRBV19	13	TRBJ1-5	TGTGCCAGTAGTATAAGGGGTCGGCAGCCCCAGCATTTT	CASSIRGRQPQHF
-	-	TRBV5-1	14	TRBJ2-7	TGCGCCAGCAGCCATTCGACAGACTTCTACGAGCAGTACTTC	CASSHSTDFYEQYF
-	TRBD2	TRBV6-5	14	TRBJ2-7	TGTGCCAGCATTTCAGCGGGGGGGCCCTACGAGCAGTACTTC	CASISAGGPYEQYF
few	TRBD1	TRBV2	16	TRBJ1-1	TGTGCCAGCAGCCGGGGACAGGGACGGCTAAACACTGAAGCTTTCTTT	CASSRGQGRLNTEAFF
-	TRBD2	TRBV2	13	TRBJ2-7	TGTGCCAGCTCGGCGGGAGGCCGGTACGAGCAGTACTTC	CASSAGGRYEQYF
-	-	TRBV27	15	TRBJ1-2	TGTGCCAGCCGCGGGGGGGCAGGATGGGACTATGGCTACACCTTC	CASRGGAGWDYGYTF
once	-	TRBV3-1/TRBV3-2	12	TRBJ2-7	TGTGCCAGCAGCCAAGCAGGGGACGAGCAGTACTTC	CASSQAGDEQYF
-	-	TRBV30	14	TRBJ2-2	TGTGCCTGGGTGGGGCGGGAAGGCACCGGGGAGCTGTTTTTT	CAWVGREGTGELFF
-	TRBD1	TRBV4-3	14	TRBJ1-1	TGCGCCAGCAGCCCGGGACAGGGGGCGGCTGAAGCTTTCTTT	CASSPGQGAAEAFF
-	TRBD2	TRBV19	14	TRBJ2-1	TGTGCCAGTAGTATAGCGGGGGGGCTCAATGAGCAGTTCTTC	CASSIAGGLNEQFF